The T cell receptor (beta chain) under discussion was sequenced for a study of blood T cell repertoires in COVID-19. Study context: The study drew acute and convalescent COVID-19 samples from the United States, Italy and Spain. T cells, B-cell-depleted T cells, or PBMCs supplied cDNA or gDNA.

Per the original methods: The authors estimated nucleated cell counts from reference gene primer amplification. Libraries were prepared by immunoSEQ multiplex PCR; TCRdb keeps only in-frame clonotypes and omits some of them. V and J calls and clone size come straight from that table; D and trimming were deduced from the DNA. Of 120,000 or so clones listed, approximately 84% are singletons. This clone came up once. Input material: peripheral blood. The sequence derives from a woman in her 30s who had recovered from COVID-19.

For the CDR3, the DNA is TGTGCCAGCAGCTTAGTGACCGGGACTAGCGGAGGGTACGAGCAGTACTTC. Amino acid sequence: CASSLVTGTSGGYEQYF. The chain recombines TRBV7-2 with TRBJ2-7, with 11 bases identical to TRBD2. Trimming took 1 base from V and 4 from J; bases not matched to a gene: 9. The CDR3 loop spans 17 amino acids. Germline V gene lookup returns CDR1 SGHTA and CDR2 FQGNSA.